This T cell receptor beta chain was sequenced in a study of TIL therapy for anti-PD-1-resistant metastatic lung cancer. V lost 1 base and J lost 8, with 12 bases in between. The CDR3 is 13 residues long. The germline CDR1 and CDR2 sequences are SGHRS and YFSETQ. The immunoSEQ assay was v3. Survey-level samples got 2 million to 2.5 million read pairs; deep-level samples got roughly 5-6.5 million. The assay was immunoSEQ multiplex PCR, and TCRdb's table has in-frame clones only and misses some. The table lists approximately 5,000 clones, roughly 60% of them singletons. The time point denotes: pre-treatment sample, taken before nivolumab and TIL therapy. The tumor samples were excised metastases, mostly pleural nodules or supraclavicular lymph nodes.

The sequenced sample was tumor tissue, obtained at baseline. This TCR derives from a man aged 65 to 85 with non-small cell lung cancer. This sequence joins TRBV5-1 and TRBJ1-2; unclear D gene. CDR3 in amino acids: CASSLTAKEGYTF. DNA of the CDR3: TGCGCCAGCAGCTTGACCGCGAAGGAAGGCTACACCTTC.